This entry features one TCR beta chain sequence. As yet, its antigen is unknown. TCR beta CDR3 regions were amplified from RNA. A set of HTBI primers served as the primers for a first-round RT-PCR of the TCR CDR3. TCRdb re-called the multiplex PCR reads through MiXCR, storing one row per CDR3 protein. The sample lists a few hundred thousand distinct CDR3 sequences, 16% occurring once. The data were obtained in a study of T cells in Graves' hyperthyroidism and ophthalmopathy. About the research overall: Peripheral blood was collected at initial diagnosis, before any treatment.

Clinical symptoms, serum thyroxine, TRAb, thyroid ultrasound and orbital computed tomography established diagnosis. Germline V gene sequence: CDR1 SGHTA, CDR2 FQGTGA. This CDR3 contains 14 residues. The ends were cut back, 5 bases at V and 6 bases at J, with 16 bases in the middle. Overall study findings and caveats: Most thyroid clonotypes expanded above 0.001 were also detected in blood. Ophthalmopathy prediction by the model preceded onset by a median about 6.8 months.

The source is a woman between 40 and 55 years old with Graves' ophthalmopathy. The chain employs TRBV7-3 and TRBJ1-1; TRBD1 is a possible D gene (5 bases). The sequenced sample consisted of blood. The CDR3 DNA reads TGTGCCAGCAGCCCGCAGGGATTCGGCGCTGAAGCTTTCTTT. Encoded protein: CASSPQGFGAEAFF. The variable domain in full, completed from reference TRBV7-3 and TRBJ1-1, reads GAGVSQTPSNKVTEKGKYVELRCDPISGHTALYWYRQSLGQGPEFLIYFQGTGAADDSGLPNDRFFAVRPEGSVSTLKIQRTERGDSAVYLCASSPQGFGAEAFFGQGTRLTVV.